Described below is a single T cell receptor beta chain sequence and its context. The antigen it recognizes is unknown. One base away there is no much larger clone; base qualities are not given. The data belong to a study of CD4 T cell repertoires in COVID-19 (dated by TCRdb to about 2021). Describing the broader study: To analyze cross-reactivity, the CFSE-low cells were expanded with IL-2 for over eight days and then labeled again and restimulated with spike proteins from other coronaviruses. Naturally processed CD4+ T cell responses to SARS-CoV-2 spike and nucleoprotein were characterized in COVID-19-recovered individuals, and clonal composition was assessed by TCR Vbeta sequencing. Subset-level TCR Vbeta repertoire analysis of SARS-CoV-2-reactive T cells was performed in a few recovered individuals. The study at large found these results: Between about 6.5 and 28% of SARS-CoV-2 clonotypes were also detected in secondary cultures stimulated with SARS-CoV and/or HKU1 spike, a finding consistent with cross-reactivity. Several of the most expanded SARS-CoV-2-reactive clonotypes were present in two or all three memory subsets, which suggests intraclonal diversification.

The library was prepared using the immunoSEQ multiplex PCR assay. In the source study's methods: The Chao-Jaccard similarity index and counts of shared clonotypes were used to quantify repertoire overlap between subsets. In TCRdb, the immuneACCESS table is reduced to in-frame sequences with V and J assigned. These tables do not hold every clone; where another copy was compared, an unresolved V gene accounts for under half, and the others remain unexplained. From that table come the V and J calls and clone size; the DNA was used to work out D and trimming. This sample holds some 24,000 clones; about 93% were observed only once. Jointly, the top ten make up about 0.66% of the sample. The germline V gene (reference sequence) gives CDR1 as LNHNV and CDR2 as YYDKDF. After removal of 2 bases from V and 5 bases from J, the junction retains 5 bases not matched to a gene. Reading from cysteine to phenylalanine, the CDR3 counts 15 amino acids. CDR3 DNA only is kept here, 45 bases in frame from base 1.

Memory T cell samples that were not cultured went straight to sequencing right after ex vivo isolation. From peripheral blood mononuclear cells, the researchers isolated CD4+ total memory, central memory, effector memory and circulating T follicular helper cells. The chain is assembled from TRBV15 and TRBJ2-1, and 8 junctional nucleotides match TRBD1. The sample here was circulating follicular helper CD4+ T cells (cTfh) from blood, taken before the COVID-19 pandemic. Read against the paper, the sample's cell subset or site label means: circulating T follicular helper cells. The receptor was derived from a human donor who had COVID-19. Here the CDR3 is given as CATSRPGQGNNEQFF. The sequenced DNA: TGTGCCACCAGCAGACCCGGACAGGGCAACAATGAGCAGTTCTTC. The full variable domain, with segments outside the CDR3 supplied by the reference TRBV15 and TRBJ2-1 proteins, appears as DAMVIQNPRYQVTQFGKPVTLSCSQTLNHNVMYWYQQKSSQAPKLLFHYYDKDFNNEADTPDNFQSRRPNTSFCFLDIRSPGLGDTAMYLCATSRPGQGNNEQFFGPGTRLTVL.